What follows are 18 T cell receptor beta chains derived from one specimen sequenced in a study of blood T cell repertoires in COVID-19. Repertoires were generated with immunoSEQ multiplex PCR, while TCRdb's copy carries only in-frame clones and drops some. The sample lists approximately 130,000 clones; about 83% were seen once. The sample consisted of peripheral blood. Source of these receptors: a human donor in a cohort sampled during active COVID-19.

The chain joins TRBV11-3 to TRBJ2-7; D possibly corresponds to TRBD2 (6 bases). The germline gives CDR1 SGHNT, CDR2 YENEEA. This CDR3 is built from 12 residues. V lost 5 bases and J 5 bases, leaving 10 bases between the germline ends. CDR3 nucleotides: TGTGCCAGCAGCCCTGGAGGGCACGAGCAGTACTTC. Protein: CASSPGGHEQYF.

The chain carries TRBV6-1 and TRBJ1-2; D possibly corresponds to TRBD1 (6 bases). This CDR3 has 13 residues. Per the germline V gene, CDR1 is MNHNS and CDR2 is SASEGT. Trimming took 1 base from V and 7 from J, leaving 10 bases between them. CDR3 amino acids: CASSEVGRGGYTF. CDR3 coding DNA: TGTGCCAGCAGTGAAGTGGGCAGGGGTGGCTACACCTTC.

This rearrangement joins TRBV27 to TRBJ1-1; the D gene is possibly TRBD1 (5 bases). CDR3 length equals 13 residues. Germline CDR1 MNHEY, CDR2 SMNVEV (reference sequence). V was cut by 8 bases and J by 6 bases, with 16 bases left in between. DNA for the CDR3: TGTGCCAGCCGGGGACTAAGAAGGGCTGAAGCTTTCTTT. This sequence encodes CASRGLRRAEAFF.

This rearrangement joins TRBV27 to TRBJ1-1; D remains ambiguous. CDR1 MNHEY and CDR2 SMNVEV come from the germline V gene (reference sequence). This CDR3 spans 13 amino acids. The ends were cut back, 0 bases at V and 10 bases at J, with 12 bases in the middle. This chain's CDR3 is CASSLSGSSSAFF. Here the CDR3 DNA reads TGTGCCAGCAGTTTATCGGGCTCTTCCTCAGCTTTCTTT.

The chain carries TRBV7-9 and TRBJ1-3, with TRBD1 identical over 7 bases. The J segment lost 7 bases and the V segment lost 4 bases, leaving 13 bases of the junction unmatched. CDR3 length: 16 residues. The V gene's germline CDR1 is SEHNR and CDR2 FQNEAQ (reference sequence). The CDR3 is CASSSPLDRASNTIYF. CDR3 nucleotides: TGTGCCAGCAGCTCCCCGCTTGACAGGGCCAGCAACACCATATATTTT.

The chain combines TRBV7-9 with TRBJ1-1; tentative D call: TRBD1 (6 bases). Trimming shortened V by 5 bases and J by 0 bases, and 13 bases separated the two germline ends. The CDR3 is 15 residues long. Germline V gene lookup returns CDR1 SEHNR and CDR2 FQNEAQ (reference sequence). The CDR3 DNA reads TGTGCCAGCAGCCGGACAGAAAGAATGAACACTGAAGCTTTCTTT. Amino acid sequence: CASSRTERMNTEAFF.

The chain couples TRBV11-2 to TRBJ1-1; D possibly corresponds to TRBD1 (5 bases). Germline V gene data show CDR1 as SGHAT and CDR2 as FQNNGV. The germline V and J ends were trimmed by 5 bases and 6 bases, with 13 bases remaining between them. The length of the CDR3 is 13 residues. CDR3 amino acids: CASSRVQDPEAFF. For the CDR3, the DNA is TGTGCCAGCAGCCGGGTACAGGATCCTGAAGCTTTCTTT.

The chain has TRBV9 and TRBJ1-1, with no clear D. Looked up from germline, CDR1 is SGDLS and CDR2 is YYNGEE. The CDR3 extends over 13 amino acids. V gave up 3 bases and J gave up 8 bases, with 14 bases separating them. This CDR3 reads CASSARIGDEAFF. CDR3 nucleotides: TGTGCCAGCAGCGCGAGGATAGGAGACGAAGCTTTCTTT. The complete variable domain, with remaining parts taken from reference TRBV9 and TRBJ1-1, reads DSGVTQTPKHLITATGQRVTLRCSPRSGDLSVYWYQQSLDQGLQFLIQYYNGEERAKGNILERFSAQQFPDLHSELNLSSLELGDSALYFCASSARIGDEAFFGQGTRLTVV.

The V gene is TRBV28, the J gene TRBJ2-7; tentative D call: TRBD1 (5 bases). The CDR3 contains 16 residues. The ends were cut back, 2 bases at V and 0 bases at J, with 14 bases in the middle. Germline assignment: CDR1 MDHEN and CDR2 SYDVKM. The CDR3 region has the DNA TGTGCCAGCAGTTTAGTCGCACGACAGAGCTCCTACGAGCAGTACTTC. It codes for CASSLVARQSSYEQYF.

The chain joins TRBV5-4 to TRBJ2-2; 9 nucleotides agree with TRBD1. The CDR3 loop spans 14 amino acids. The V and J ends lost 10 bases and 2 bases, in that order; junction bases with no gene match: 6. CDR1 and CDR2 from the germline V gene are SGHNT and YYREEE (reference sequence). DNA for the CDR3: TGTGCCTCCCAGGACAGGGGTAACACCGGGGAGCTGTTTTTT. It translates to CASQDRGNTGELFF. The variable domain in full, completed from reference TRBV5-4 and TRBJ2-2, reads ETGVTQSPTHLIKTRGQQVTLRCSSQSGHNTVSWYQQALGQGPQFIFQYYREEENGRGNFPPRFSGLQFPNYSSELNVNALELDDSALYLCASQDRGNTGELFFGEGSRLTVL.

The chain couples TRBV6-5 to TRBJ2-7, with a possible D match to TRBD1 (8 bases). The CDR3 is made up of 15 amino acids. Germline assignment: CDR1 MNHEY and CDR2 SVGAGI. Between the trimmed V and J ends, which lost 4 bases and 1 base, there was a span of 14 bases. In DNA form, the CDR3 reads TGTGCCAGCAGTTCAGAACAGGGGGGGTCCTACGAGCAGTACTTC. This sequence encodes CASSSEQGGSYEQYF.

The chain recombines TRBV7-9 with TRBJ2-3; TRBD2 is a possible D gene (6 bases). Germline assignment: CDR1 SEHNR and CDR2 FQNEAQ (reference sequence). The germline V and J ends were trimmed by 1 base and 0 bases, with 14 bases remaining between them. The CDR3 covers 17 residues. The CDR3 sequence: CASSLVRAGHSTDTQYF. Written as DNA, the CDR3 is TGTGCCAGCAGCTTAGTCCGAGCGGGTCATAGCACAGATACGCAGTATTTT.

This clone has just one count. The V and J genes are TRBV6-2 or TRBV6-3 and TRBJ2-7, with D perhaps matching TRBD1 (6 bases). There are 14 residues in the CDR3. The V end lost 5 bases, the J end lost 6 bases, and 17 bases lay between the germline ends. Germline assignment: CDR1 MNHEY and CDR2 SVGEGT. The CDR3 sequence is CASSKGPRGGEQYF. The CDR3 DNA is TGTGCCAGCAGTAAGGGGCCCAGAGGGGGCGAGCAGTACTTC.

CDR3 sequence reads: CATKGAYYGYTF. For the CDR3, the DNA is TGTGCCACAAAGGGGGCGTACTATGGCTACACCTTC. This chain uses TRBV15 with TRBJ1-2, with 7 bases fitting TRBD1. The CDR3 contains 12 residues. V trimming: 9 bases; J trimming: 3 bases; junction bases outside the gene matches: 4. CDR1 and CDR2 from the germline V gene are LNHNV and YYDKDF (reference sequence).

The gene calls are TRBV5-4 and TRBJ1-2, with 10 positions matching TRBD1. The germline V gene has CDR1 SGHNT and CDR2 YYREEE (reference sequence). This CDR3 spans 14 amino acids. V dropped 4 bases and J dropped 7; count of bases not matched to a gene: 7. This CDR3 is CASSPGTGARGYTF. The CDR3 DNA sequence: TGTGCCAGCAGCCCCGGGACAGGGGCTCGTGGCTACACCTTC. The full variable domain, with the rest looked up from reference TRBV5-4 and TRBJ1-2, is ETGVTQSPTHLIKTRGQQVTLRCSSQSGHNTVSWYQQALGQGPQFIFQYYREEENGRGNFPPRFSGLQFPNYSSELNVNALELDDSALYLCASSPGTGARGYTFGSGTRLTVV.

V and J are TRBV30 and TRBJ2-5, with TRBD2 as a possible D gene (5 bases). The CDR3 is 10 amino acids. Deletions cut 5 bases from V and 5 bases from J, with 6 bases between. Germline lookup yields CDR1 GTSNPN and CDR2 SVGIG (reference sequence). In DNA, the CDR3 is TGTGCCTGGCGGAGGGAGACCCAGTACTTC. This encodes CAWRRETQYF. Filled out from reference TRBV30 and TRBJ2-5, the complete variable domain reads SQTIHQWPATLVQPVGSPLSLECTVEGTSNPNLYWYRQAAGRGLQLLFYSVGIGQISSEVPQNLSASRPQDRQFILSSKKLLLSDSGFYLCAWRRETQYFGPGTRLLVL.

This clone has just one count. This sequence joins TRBV11-2 and TRBJ1-2; TRBD1 matches 8 bases. Germline lookup yields CDR1 SGHAT and CDR2 FQNNGV. The CDR3 runs 16 residues. The J segment lost 6 bases and the V segment lost 4 bases, leaving 13 bases of the junction unmatched. CDR3: CASSSDPTGVLDGYTF. For the CDR3, the DNA is TGTGCCAGCAGCTCCGACCCGACAGGGGTGCTGGATGGCTACACCTTC.

This chain links TRBV18 with TRBJ2-3; D ambiguous. Germline V lookup: CDR1 KGHSH, CDR2 LQKENI. The CDR3 has 13 residues. V was pared by 3 bases and J by 5 bases, with 9 bases between. For the CDR3, the DNA is TGTGCCAGCTCACCGATGTCGGGAGATACGCAGTATTTT. Translating it yields CASSPMSGDTQYF.